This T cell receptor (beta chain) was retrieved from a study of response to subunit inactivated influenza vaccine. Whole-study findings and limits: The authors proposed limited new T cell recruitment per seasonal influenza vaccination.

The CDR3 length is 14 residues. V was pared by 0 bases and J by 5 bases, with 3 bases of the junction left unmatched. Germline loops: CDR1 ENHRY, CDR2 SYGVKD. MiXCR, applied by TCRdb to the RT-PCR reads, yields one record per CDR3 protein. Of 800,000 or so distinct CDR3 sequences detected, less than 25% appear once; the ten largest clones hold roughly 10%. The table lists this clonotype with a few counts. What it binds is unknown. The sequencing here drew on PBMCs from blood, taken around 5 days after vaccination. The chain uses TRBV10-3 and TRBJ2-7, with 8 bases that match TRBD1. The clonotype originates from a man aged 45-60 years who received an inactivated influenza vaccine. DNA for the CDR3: TGTGCCATCAGTGAGTCCCGACAGGGGCACGAGCAGTACTTC. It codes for CAISESRQGHEQYF.